This entry concerns a single T cell receptor (beta chain). Assay used: immunoSEQ multiplex PCR; TCRdb lists only in-frame clones, some missing. The profile shows around 36,000 clones, 75% to 95% of them singletons. V lost 7 bases and J 1 base, leaving 11 bases between the germline ends. Germline-derived CDR1 and CDR2 are SQVTM and ANQGSEA. This CDR3 is built from 13 residues. The data were taken from a study of T cell changes during pregnancy in multiple sclerosis. The receptor's source is a female donor with multiple sclerosis, enrolled in a pregnancy study. This chain connects TRBV29-1 to TRBJ2-1; the D gene is possibly TRBD2 (6 bases). Source: CD8+ T cells from peripheral blood mononuclear cells, taken before pregnancy. The DNA of the CDR3 is TGCAGCGGTCGGGAGTCGTCCTACAATGAGCAGTTCTTC. Protein: CSGRESSYNEQFF.